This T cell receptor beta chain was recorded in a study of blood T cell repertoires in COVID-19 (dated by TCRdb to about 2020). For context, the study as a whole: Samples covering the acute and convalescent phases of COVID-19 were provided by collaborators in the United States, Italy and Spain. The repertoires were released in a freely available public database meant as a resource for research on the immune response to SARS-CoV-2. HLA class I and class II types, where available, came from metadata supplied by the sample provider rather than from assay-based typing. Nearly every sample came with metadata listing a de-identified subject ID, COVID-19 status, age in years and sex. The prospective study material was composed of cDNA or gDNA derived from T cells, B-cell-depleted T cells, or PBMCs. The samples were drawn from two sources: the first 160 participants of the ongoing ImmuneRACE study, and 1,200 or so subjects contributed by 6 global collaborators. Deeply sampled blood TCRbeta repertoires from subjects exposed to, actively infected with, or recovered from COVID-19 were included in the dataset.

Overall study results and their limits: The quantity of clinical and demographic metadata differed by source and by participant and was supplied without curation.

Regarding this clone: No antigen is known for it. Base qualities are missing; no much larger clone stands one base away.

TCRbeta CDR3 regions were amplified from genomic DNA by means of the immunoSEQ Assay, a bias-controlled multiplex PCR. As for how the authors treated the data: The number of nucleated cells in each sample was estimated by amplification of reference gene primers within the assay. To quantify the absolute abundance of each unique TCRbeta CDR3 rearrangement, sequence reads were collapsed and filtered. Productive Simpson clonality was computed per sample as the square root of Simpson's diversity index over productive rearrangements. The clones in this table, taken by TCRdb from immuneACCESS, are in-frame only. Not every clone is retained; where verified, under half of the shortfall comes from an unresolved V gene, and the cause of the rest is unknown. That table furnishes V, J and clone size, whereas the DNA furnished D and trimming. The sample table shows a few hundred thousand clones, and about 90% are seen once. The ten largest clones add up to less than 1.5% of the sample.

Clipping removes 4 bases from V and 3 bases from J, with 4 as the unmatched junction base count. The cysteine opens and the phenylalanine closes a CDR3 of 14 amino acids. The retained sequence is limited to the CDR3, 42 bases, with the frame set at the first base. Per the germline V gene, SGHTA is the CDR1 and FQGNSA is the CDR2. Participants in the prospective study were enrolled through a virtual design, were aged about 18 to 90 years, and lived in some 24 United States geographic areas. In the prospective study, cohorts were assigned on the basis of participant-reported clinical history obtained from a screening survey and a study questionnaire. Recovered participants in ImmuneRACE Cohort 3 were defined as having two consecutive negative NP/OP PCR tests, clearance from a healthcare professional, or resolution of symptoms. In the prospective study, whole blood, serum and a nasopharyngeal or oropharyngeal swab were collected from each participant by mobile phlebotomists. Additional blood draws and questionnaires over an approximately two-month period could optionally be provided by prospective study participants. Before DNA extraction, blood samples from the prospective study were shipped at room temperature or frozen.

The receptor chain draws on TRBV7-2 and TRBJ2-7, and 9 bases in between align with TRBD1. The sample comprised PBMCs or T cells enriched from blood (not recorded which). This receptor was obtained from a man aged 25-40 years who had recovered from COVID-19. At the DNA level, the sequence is TGTGCCAGCAGCTCTCCGGGACAGGGCTACGAGCAGTACTTC. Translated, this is CASSSPGQGYEQYF.